Included here is one T cell receptor (beta chain) sequence, with context. Its antigen is currently unknown. Other DNA sequences within the sample encode an identical CDR3. Profiled with immunoSEQ multiplex PCR; TCRdb holds only in-frame clones, not every one. The sample holds fewer than 200,000 clones, about 86% seen once. The sample comes from a study of T cell responses to AZD1222 COVID-19 vaccine. About the study: Second-dose intervals near 4 or 12 weeks were combined. Study-wide results and caveats: Breadth and depth of Spike-specific TCRs rose after two AZD1222 doses. It should be noted that donors were predominantly white British and more often female, and clonal diversity was possibly underestimated. The repertoires were collected only after the peak T cell response.

Trimming pared 1 base from V and 8 bases from J, leaving 2 bases between. This CDR3 is built from 11 residues. The receptor comes from an adult in good health. The chain has TRBV12-3 or TRBV12-4 and TRBJ1-4; no clear D. The sample in question was peripheral blood, obtained on day 0 of AZD1222 vaccination. The CDR3 DNA follows: TGTGCCAGCAGTTTAGGAGAAAAACTGTTTTTT. This codes for CASSLGEKLFF.